Each of the 31 T cell receptor beta chains below was sequenced from the same sample in a study of OX40 agonist ivuxolimab in advanced cancers. The receptor library was made with the immunoSEQ multiplex PCR assay. The table was pulled from immuneACCESS by TCRdb, which kept in-frame rearrangements only. Such tables lose some clones; where checked, under half of the loss comes from unresolved V genes, and the rest has no known cause. The sample table contains 10,000 to 15,000 clones; only one count was recorded for 80% of them. Approximately 30% of the sample is in the top ten clones. The sequencing here drew on CD4+ or CD8+ T cells sorted from blood, taken in a trial of the OX40 agonist ivuxolimab. Every receptor here comes from an adult with an advanced solid tumor such as melanoma, head and neck, liver or kidney cancer.

The CDR3 sequence: CASSTGLAGEGAYNEQFF. The CDR3 DNA is TGTGCCAGCAGCACGGGACTAGCGGGAGAAGGGGCCTACAATGAGCAGTTCTTC. This chain links TRBV7-6 with TRBJ2-1, with 14 bases aligning to TRBD2. The CDR3 consists of 18 residues. Germline V gene data show CDR1 as SGHVS and CDR2 as FNYEAQ. With V trimmed by 5 bases and J by 2 bases, 8 bases remained unmatched.

Notes on this clone: A read error is likely here: a far larger clone is one base away. The chain is built from TRBV5-1 and TRBJ1-2, with D maybe TRBD1 (6 bases). CDR3 length: 13 residues. The V end was cut by 3 bases, the J end by 7 bases, with 13 bases between. Per germline, CDR1 SGHRS and CDR2 YFSETQ. The CDR3 coding sequence is TGCGCCAGCAGCTCGGGGGCGGTGACTGGCTACACCTTC. Translation gives CASSSGAVTGYTF.

V gene TRBV9 combines with J gene TRBJ2-7; 12 nucleotides agree with TRBD1. V lost 4 bases, J lost 7 bases, and 9 bases stayed unmatched. The CDR3 has 15 residues. Germline V gives CDR1 SGDLS, CDR2 YYNGEE. CDR3 amino acids: CASSPMGQGAREQYF. Written as DNA, the CDR3 is TGTGCCAGCAGCCCGATGGGACAGGGGGCTCGGGAGCAGTACTTC.

The rearrangement uses TRBV28 and TRBJ1-1; TRBD1 aligns across 7 bases. The germline CDR1 and CDR2 sequences are MDHEN and SYDVKM. The ends lost 3 bases at V and 7 bases at J; junction bases unmatched: 8. The CDR3 extends over 14 amino acids. In DNA, the CDR3 is TGTGCCAGCAGTTTCTTAGGGGGCCGGTTTGAAGCTTTCTTT. Amino acids: CASSFLGGRFEAFF.

The table lists this clone with a count of one. The chain uses TRBV7-8 and TRBJ2-1, with a possible D match to TRBD1 (7 bases). V was trimmed by 1 base and J by 4 bases, leaving 14 bases between them. Looked up from germline, CDR1 is SGHVS and CDR2 is FQNEAQ. This CDR3 spans 16 amino acids. DNA of the CDR3: TGTGCCAGCAGCTTAGTAGCAGGGGGGATTTACAATGAGCAGTTCTTC. It yields the protein CASSLVAGGIYNEQFF.

The V gene is TRBV9, the J gene TRBJ2-1; unclear D gene. Per germline, CDR1 SGDLS and CDR2 YYNGEE. This CDR3 has 11 amino acids. V lost 0 bases and J lost 9, with 4 bases in between. CDR3 in DNA: TGTGCCAGCAGCGTAGGAAGTGAGCAGTTCTTC. Translating gives CASSVGSEQFF.

V usage is TRBV19 and J usage is TRBJ1-5, with D possibly being TRBD1 (6 bases). From germline, CDR1 is LNHDA and CDR2 SQIVND (reference sequence). Trimming stripped 5 bases from V and 1 base from J, with 27 bases between. The CDR3 runs 20 residues. CDR3 in amino acids: CASSPTPQGGPMGSNQPQHF. The CDR3 DNA sequence: TGTGCCAGTAGTCCCACTCCACAGGGAGGACCTATGGGGAGCAATCAGCCCCAGCATTTT.

This chain uses TRBV7-9 with TRBJ2-3, with D possibly matching TRBD1 (5 bases). Germline V gives CDR1 SEHNR, CDR2 FQNEAQ (reference sequence). The CDR3 spans 17 residues. The V gene lost 5 bases and the J gene lost 0 bases, with 18 bases spanning the gap. CDR3 sequence (DNA): TGTGCCAGCAGCCCCCAGCCCCAGGGATCTAGCACAGATACGCAGTATTTT. Amino acid sequence: CASSPQPQGSSTDTQYF.

The genes are TRBV10-3 and TRBJ2-6; tentatively, D is TRBD1 (5 bases). Germline CDR1 and CDR2: ENHRY and SYGVKD. The CDR3 totals 15 residues. Trimming removed 8 bases at V and 2 bases at J, with 13 bases between. CDR3 sequence: CAICRDGTGANVLTF. The CDR3 DNA follows: TGTGCCATCTGCAGGGATGGGACTGGGGCCAACGTCCTGACTTTC.

This chain joins TRBV29-1 and TRBJ1-1, with no clear D. V lost 1 base and J 3 bases, leaving 9 bases between the germline ends. CDR1 SQVTM and CDR2 ANQGSEA come from the germline V gene. The CDR3 contains 13 residues. The chain's CDR3 is CSVEGGGYTEAFF. CDR3 bases: TGCAGCGTTGAAGGAGGAGGGTACACTGAAGCTTTCTTT.

The rearrangement links TRBV19 to TRBJ2-7; D unresolved. The CDR3 contains 15 residues. The ends were cut back, 1 base at V and 6 bases at J, with 16 bases in the middle. Germline lookup yields CDR1 LNHDA and CDR2 SQIVND (reference sequence). In DNA, the CDR3 is TGTGCCAGTAGTATAGCAAGGGCGCCTCCAGCCGAGCAGTACTTC. It specifies CASSIARAPPAEQYF.

The chain combines TRBV28 with TRBJ2-1; possible D gene TRBD2, 5 bases. Germline values: CDR1 MDHEN, CDR2 SYDVKM. V lost 2 bases and J lost 3, with 14 bases in between. CDR3 size: 16 residues. This CDR3 is CASSLKDGESYNEQFF. As DNA, the CDR3 is TGTGCCAGCAGTTTAAAAGACGGGGAGAGCTACAATGAGCAGTTCTTC.

By frequency in the sample, this clone is large. The J gene is TRBJ1-4, the V gene TRBV7-9; D uncertain. This CDR3 region has 15 residues. With 1 base removed from V and 0 bases from J, the gap between germline ends came to 6 bases. Per germline, CDR1 SEHNR and CDR2 FQNEAQ (reference sequence). In DNA, the CDR3 is TGTGCCAGCAGCTTAGATCCACCAACTAATGAAAAACTGTTTTTT. This translates into CASSLDPPTNEKLFF.

The rearrangement uses TRBV10-3 and TRBJ1-5; D gene ambiguous. Trimming removed 0 bases at V and 2 bases at J, with 5 bases between. The CDR3 spans 14 residues. The germline V gene encodes CDR1 ENHRY and CDR2 SYGVKD. The CDR3 sequence is CAISESRGNQPQHF. CDR3 coding DNA: TGTGCCATCAGTGAGTCGCGCGGCAATCAGCCCCAGCATTTT.

This chain uses TRBV4-2 with TRBJ2-6; D may be TRBD1 (5 bases). The V gene's germline CDR1 is LGHNA and CDR2 YNFKEQ. Trimming removed 3 bases from V and 0 bases from J, with 18 bases in between. The CDR3 covers 19 residues. The CDR3: CASSQFFTDRTSGANVLTF. DNA of the CDR3: TGTGCCAGCAGCCAGTTCTTCACCGACAGAACCTCTGGGGCCAACGTCCTGACTTTC.

In its sample, this clone is large. V usage is TRBV4-3 and J usage is TRBJ2-2, with 8 bases that match TRBD2. CDR1 is LGHNA and CDR2 is YSLEER in the germline V gene. The junction had 8 bases not matched to a gene; V was cut back by 0 bases and J by 5 bases. The CDR3 spans 17 residues. The CDR3 loop is CASSQDPPERETGELFF. Written as DNA, the CDR3 is TGCGCCAGCAGCCAAGACCCCCCGGAGCGGGAGACCGGGGAGCTGTTTTTT.

Only one count was recorded for this clone. V usage is TRBV7-2 and J usage is TRBJ2-1, with 10 bases identical to TRBD2. The V gene end was trimmed by 1 base and the J gene end by 7 bases; junction bases not matched to a gene: 4. The CDR3 sequence is 15 residues long. Per germline, CDR1 SGHTA and CDR2 FQGNSA. CDR3 sequence reads: CASSLVSLAGNEQFF. The CDR3 DNA follows: TGTGCCAGCAGCTTAGTTTCACTAGCGGGGAATGAGCAGTTCTTC.

J is TRBJ1-1 and V is TRBV2, with 7 bases aligning to TRBD1. This CDR3 comprises 14 residues. J was trimmed by 4 bases and V by 10 bases; bases with no gene match: 12. The germline V gene has CDR1 SNHLY and CDR2 FYNNEI. The CDR3 sequence: CATQQQGIITEAFF. CDR3 DNA sequence: TGTGCCACCCAACAACAGGGGATAATCACTGAAGCTTTCTTT.

The chain links TRBV7-2 to TRBJ1-1; no definite D call. Germline V gene sequence: CDR1 SGHTA, CDR2 FQGNSA. The length of the CDR3 is 13 residues. V was shortened by 1 base and J by 1 base, with 4 bases between the two germline ends. DNA for the CDR3: TGTGCCAGCAGCTTAGTAAGGAACACTGAAGCTTTCTTT. Translating gives CASSLVRNTEAFF.

V and J are TRBV6-5 and TRBJ2-1, with a possible D match to TRBD1 (6 bases). Germline values: CDR1 MNHEY, CDR2 SVGAGI. The CDR3 is 11 residues long. V shed 8 bases and J shed 8 bases, with 10 bases lying between them. CDR3 residues: CASGAGDEQFF. DNA of the CDR3: TGTGCCAGCGGGGCAGGGGATGAGCAGTTCTTC.

The genes are TRBV28 and TRBJ2-2; weak D call: TRBD2 (5 bases). The CDR3 is 15 residues long. Germline V lookup: CDR1 MDHEN, CDR2 SYDVKM. Trimming cost V 6 bases and J 7 bases, with 18 bases left between them. The CDR3 protein is CASSPLSASFGELFF. The CDR3 DNA reads TGTGCCAGCAGCCCTCTCTCGGCTAGCTTCGGGGAGCTGTTTTTT.

This clone has a handful of counts. The chain recombines TRBV25-1 with TRBJ1-4, with D perhaps matching TRBD1 (5 bases). V was shortened by 2 bases and J by 7 bases, with 14 bases between the two germline ends. This CDR3 is built from 15 residues. In germline, CDR1 is MGHDK, CDR2 SYGVNS. The CDR3 spells CASSEGGGWIEKLFF. The CDR3 coding sequence is TGTGCCAGCAGTGAAGGGGGAGGATGGATTGAAAAACTGTTTTTT.

The CDR3 nucleotides read TGCGCCAGCAGCCTGGGGACTGAAATCTACGAGCAGTACTTC. Translated: CASSLGTEIYEQYF. The genes are TRBV4-3 and TRBJ2-7; D may be TRBD2 (6 bases). Trimming removed 4 bases from V and 3 bases from J, with 13 bases in between. Per the germline V gene, CDR1 is LGHNA and CDR2 is YSLEER. CDR3 length equals 14 residues.

The V call is TRBV27, the J call TRBJ2-2; 11 bases fit TRBD1. V gave up 3 bases and J gave up 6 bases; unmatched junction bases: 0. This CDR3 comprises 14 residues. Looked up from germline, CDR1 is MNHEY and CDR2 is SMNVEV (reference sequence). CDR3: CASSLGQGAGELFF. As DNA, the CDR3 is TGTGCCAGCAGTTTGGGACAGGGGGCCGGGGAGCTGTTTTTT.

This chain links TRBV19 with TRBJ2-1; 12 bases align to TRBD1. The CDR3 loop spans 15 amino acids. Looked up from germline, CDR1 is LNHDA and CDR2 is SQIVND (reference sequence). V shed 6 bases and J 7 bases; nucleotides not matched to a gene: 7. The DNA for the CDR3 is TGTGCCAGTAGGACGGGACAGGGGGCGAAGAATGAGCAGTTCTTC. Its protein is CASRTGQGAKNEQFF.

This clone was picked up a small number of times. The chain employs TRBV5-4 and TRBJ2-7; TRBD2 matches 7 bases. The germline V gene has CDR1 SGHNT and CDR2 YYREEE (reference sequence). The CDR3 runs 14 residues. Unmatched junction bases numbered 8, after V lost 4 bases and J lost 4 bases. CDR3 sequence reads: CASSHPAGAYEQYF. CDR3 nucleotide sequence: TGTGCCAGCAGCCATCCGGCGGGAGCGTACGAGCAGTACTTC.

The J gene is TRBJ2-1, the V gene TRBV7-9, with 11 bases matching TRBD2. CDR1 SEHNR and CDR2 FQNEAQ come from the germline V gene (reference sequence). The junction had 6 bases not matched to a gene; V was cut back by 3 bases and J by 8 bases. The CDR3 consists of 15 residues. The CDR3 protein is CASSFSGGARDEQFF. The CDR3, as DNA: TGTGCCAGCAGCTTTAGCGGGGGGGCTAGAGATGAGCAGTTCTTC.

The chain links TRBV19 to TRBJ2-1, with 10 bases that match TRBD1. From germline, CDR1 is LNHDA and CDR2 SQIVND (reference sequence). Trimming removed 3 bases from V and 7 bases from J; junction bases left unmatched: 6. This CDR3 contains 15 residues. CDR3 amino acids: CASSISDRGGNEQFF. DNA of the CDR3: TGTGCCAGTAGTATTTCGGACAGGGGGGGGAATGAGCAGTTCTTC.

This clone has just a few counts. CDR3 region: CASSSPGKIKDEQYF. Written as DNA, the CDR3 is TGTGCCAGCAGTTCCCCAGGGAAAATTAAGGACGAGCAGTACTTC. The chain employs TRBV27 and TRBJ2-7; D is possibly TRBD1 (5 bases). Trimming removed 4 bases at V and 5 bases at J, with 18 bases between. The CDR3 runs to 15 residues. Germline V lookup: CDR1 MNHEY, CDR2 SMNVEV (reference sequence).

The chain has TRBV7-2 and TRBJ2-7; 9 nucleotides match TRBD1. Trimming took 5 bases from V and 1 from J; bases not matched to a gene: 9. The CDR3 consists of 16 residues. Germline assignment: CDR1 SGHTA and CDR2 FQGNSA. As DNA, the CDR3 is TGTGCCAGCAGCGGAGAAACAGGGGGCGATTCCTACGAGCAGTACTTC. It yields the protein CASSGETGGDSYEQYF. Supplemented by reference TRBV7-2 and TRBJ2-7, the full variable domain reads GAGVSQSPSNKVTEKGKDVELRCDPISGHTALYWYRQSLGQGLEFLIYFQGNSAPDKSGLPSDRFSAERTGGSVSTLTIQRTQQEDSAVYLCASSGETGGDSYEQYFGPGTRLTVT.

This chain links TRBV11-2 with TRBJ1-2; tentative D call: TRBD1 (5 bases). Germline CDR1 SGHAT, CDR2 FQNNGV. This CDR3 is built from 15 residues. Trimming left V 5 bases short and J 0 bases short, with 13 bases between. The CDR3 coding sequence is TGTGCCAGCAGCCTCATGGGGGGGACTAACTATGGCTACACCTTC. Its protein is CASSLMGGTNYGYTF.